The rows below give T cell receptor beta chains drawn from one sample of a study of blood T cell repertoires in COVID-19. Some clones are missing from TCRdb's copy, which holds only in-frame ones; the method was immunoSEQ multiplex PCR. The table lists approximately 200,000 clones, 85% to 95% of them singletons, with 0.6% to 0.9% in the top ten. Sequencing used peripheral blood. These receptors all come from a man aged 25-45 years with COVID-19, enrolled during active disease. The conserved cysteine and the conserved F or W are not part of the CDR3 here.

TRBV2 | 13 | ASSSSGQGHEKLF
TRBV7-9 | 14 | ASSPGQGSLNGELF
TRBV18 | 12 | ASSQAAIGNTIY
TRBV12-5 | 14 | ASGFWQLAVNQPQH
TRBV11-3 | 11 | ASSSQYQNEQY
TRBV7-9 | 13 | ASSSSTSGVGEQY
TRBV12-5 | 14 | ASGNTRDRVADTQY
TRBV6-1 | 14 | ASSAEQGALRTEAF
TRBV7-6 | 13 | ASSRGTITNEKLF
TRBV9 | 10 | ASSGLNSPLH